This T cell receptor (beta chain) was found in a study of metastatic and nonmetastatic thyroid tumors. Overall study context: It was across blood and tumor or nodule tissue from malignant and benign thyroid patients that repertoires were compared. Study findings and constraints: As reported, TCR beta diversity in blood and tumor was significantly higher in malignant thyroid tumors than in benign nodules.

This clone was recorded many times. Antigen specificity is unknown. Before thyroid surgery, none of the patients had received any treatment. Under the authors' procedure: CDR3 differences across clinicopathological groups were used to build a distant-metastasis classifier for papillary thyroid cancer. MiXCR reprocessed the PCR reads for TCRdb. The V and J calls here are based on TCRdb, not the publication. Here the sample spans under 30,000 clones, 20% to 25% being singletons. The sequenced sample was blood. This receptor was identified in a male donor with papillary thyroid cancer or a benign thyroid nodule (not recorded which). Some clones in this sample may be carry-over from other donors' samples.

DNA of the CDR3: TGTGCCAGCAGTTTCACTGCGGGTGGACTAGCGGGGGGGCGTTACAATGAGCAGTTCTTC. Protein sequence: CASSFTAGGLAGGRYNEQFF. V usage is TRBV27 and J usage is TRBJ2-1, with 15 nucleotides matching TRBD2. Germline trimming cut 3 bases from V and 4 bases from J; bases unmatched to any gene: 13. Germline loops: CDR1 MNHEY, CDR2 SMNVEV (reference sequence). The CDR3 extends over 20 amino acids.